The 7 T cell receptor beta chains presented below share a single source sample, sequenced in a study of blood T cells in healthy people across ages. Using a J-beta primer mix together with a sample-barcoded 5' primer, a second PCR was run for about 6 to 11 cycles. TCRdb re-analysed the 5' RACE reads in MiXCR, keeping a single row per CDR3 protein. Among 380,000 or so distinct CDR3 sequences listed, 45% to 60% were seen once. The sample was blood. Receptors were obtained from a man aged 55 to 70 in good health.

The chain joins TRBV15 to TRBJ2-5, with a weak D call TRBD1 (6 bases). The J call may be mistaken, given a closer DNA end match to TRBJ2-7. Germline values: CDR1 LNHNV, CDR2 YYDKDF (reference sequence). The CDR3 totals 16 residues. The CDR3 here is CATSGTGQGRKYEQYF. The CDR3 nucleotides read TGTGCCACCAGCGGAACGGGGCAGGGGCGGAAATACGAGCAGTACTTC.

In regard to this clonotype: Germline and junction disagree at one end, which may indicate a read error. This rearrangement joins TRBV6-5 to TRBJ1-6; D ambiguous. Germline loops: CDR1 MNHEY, CDR2 SVGAGI. The CDR3 consists of 13 residues. Here the CDR3 reads CASSDSHNSPLHF. The CDR3 bases are TGTGCCAGCAGTGACTCCCATAATTCACCCCTCCACTTT.

The chain has TRBV30 and TRBJ2-7, with a possible D match to TRBD2 (5 bases). The CDR3 has 12 residues. Trimming shortened V by 2 bases and J by 5 bases, and 10 bases separated the two germline ends. CDR1 and CDR2 (germline): GTSNPN, SVGIG (reference sequence). The CDR3, as DNA: TGTGCCTGGAGTCCGGGGTTCGACGAGCAGTACTTC. Its translation is CAWSPGFDEQYF.

V usage is TRBV12-3 or TRBV12-4 and J usage is TRBJ2-3; D unclear. The CDR3 runs to 13 residues. The V end lost 5 bases, the J end lost 4 bases, and 10 bases lay between the germline ends. The CDR3 coding sequence is TGTGCCAGCAGTGAAACGGTGGCAGATACGCAGTATTTT. This encodes CASSETVADTQYF.

This clonotype was counted only a few times. The chain is built from TRBV27 and TRBJ2-5; D perhaps matches TRBD2 (6 bases). The CDR3 consists of 15 residues. Per the germline V gene, CDR1 is MNHEY and CDR2 is SMNVEV (reference sequence). V shed 6 bases and J shed 2 bases, with 16 bases lying between them. The CDR3 nucleotides read TGTGCCAGCAGCTTAATTCCGGGACTTCAAGAGACCCAGTACTTC. It yields the protein CASSLIPGLQETQYF.

The chain couples TRBV20-1 to TRBJ2-1, with D tentatively TRBD1 or TRBD2 (6 bases each). Trimming took off 6 bases at V and 7 bases at J, with 16 bases between the two ends. The CDR3 loop spans 13 amino acids. Germline CDR1 is DFQATT and CDR2 is SNEGSKA (reference sequence). The CDR3 spells CSAPGASTNEQFF. In DNA, the CDR3 is TGCAGTGCCCCGGGGGCGTCGACAAATGAGCAGTTCTTC.

V usage is TRBV20-1 and J usage is TRBJ2-1; TRBD1 aligns across 7 bases. V gave up 6 bases and J gave up 5 bases; unmatched junction bases: 7. This CDR3 is 13 amino acids long. Germline loops: CDR1 DFQATT, CDR2 SNEGSKA (reference sequence). CDR3 in DNA: TGCAGTGCATCAAGGACAGGCAACAATGAGCAGTTCTTC. Translating gives CSASRTGNNEQFF.